This T cell receptor beta chain was sequenced for a study of blood T cell repertoires in COVID-19 (dated by TCRdb to 2018 to 2021). Looking at the study overall: The collaborator samples originated in the United States, Italy and Spain and spanned the acute and convalescent phases of COVID-19. The material from the prospective study consisted of cDNA or gDNA derived from T cells, B-cell-depleted T cells, or PBMCs. The dataset comprised deeply sampled blood TCRbeta repertoires from subjects exposed to, actively infected with, or recovered from COVID-19. The repertoires were released in a freely available public database intended as a resource for research on the immune response to SARS-CoV-2. Samples came from the ongoing ImmuneRACE study (first 160 participants) plus 1,254 subjects from 6 global collaborators. A de-identified subject ID, COVID-19 status, age in years and sex were almost always included in the sample metadata. HLA class I and class II types, where available, came from metadata supplied by the sample provider rather than from assay-based typing. Here is what the overall study found, with its caveats: Clinical and demographic metadata were provided uncurated, with the amount varying by source and participant.

A note on this clone: No antigen is known for it. No per-base quality is available; no much larger clone lies one base away.

Collaborating institutions collected whole blood in K2EDTA tubes following their own protocols. For TCRbeta analysis, collaborators shipped samples as frozen whole blood, isolated PBMCs, or DNA extracted from either of those sample types. TCRbeta CDR3 regions were amplified from genomic DNA using the immunoSEQ Assay, a bias-controlled multiplex PCR. Under the source paper's analysis protocol: Within the assay, amplification of reference gene primers was used to estimate how many nucleated cells each sample contained. To quantify the absolute abundance of each unique TCRbeta CDR3 rearrangement, sequence reads were collapsed and filtered. For each sample, productive Simpson clonality was calculated as the square root of Simpson's diversity index across productive rearrangements. TCRdb limited this immuneACCESS table to in-frame rearrangements with V and J called. A share of clones is missing; checked studies link under half to unresolved V genes, and the rest is unexplained. The D gene and trimming were derived from the DNA, and the V and J assignments and clone size from that table. This sample holds approximately 110,000 clones; roughly nine tenths were observed only once. Of the sample, about 30% falls within the top ten clones.

Measured from the cysteine to the phenylalanine, the CDR3 is 15 residues long. Only the CDR3 DNA is retained, 45 bases long and in frame from the first base. In the germline V gene (reference sequence), CDR1 corresponds to LNHDA and CDR2 to SQIVND. The germline V end is reduced by 2 bases and the J end by 6 bases; junction bases left unmatched: 4. Sequenced: peripheral blood. This clonotype originated in a woman older than 75 with acute or convalescent COVID-19. The sequence is built from TRBV19 and TRBJ2-1, with 10 bases in between that match TRBD2. Here the CDR3 is given as CASSIRAGGPNEQFF. The nucleotides are TGTGCCAGTAGTATAAGAGCGGGGGGGCCCAATGAGCAGTTCTTC.